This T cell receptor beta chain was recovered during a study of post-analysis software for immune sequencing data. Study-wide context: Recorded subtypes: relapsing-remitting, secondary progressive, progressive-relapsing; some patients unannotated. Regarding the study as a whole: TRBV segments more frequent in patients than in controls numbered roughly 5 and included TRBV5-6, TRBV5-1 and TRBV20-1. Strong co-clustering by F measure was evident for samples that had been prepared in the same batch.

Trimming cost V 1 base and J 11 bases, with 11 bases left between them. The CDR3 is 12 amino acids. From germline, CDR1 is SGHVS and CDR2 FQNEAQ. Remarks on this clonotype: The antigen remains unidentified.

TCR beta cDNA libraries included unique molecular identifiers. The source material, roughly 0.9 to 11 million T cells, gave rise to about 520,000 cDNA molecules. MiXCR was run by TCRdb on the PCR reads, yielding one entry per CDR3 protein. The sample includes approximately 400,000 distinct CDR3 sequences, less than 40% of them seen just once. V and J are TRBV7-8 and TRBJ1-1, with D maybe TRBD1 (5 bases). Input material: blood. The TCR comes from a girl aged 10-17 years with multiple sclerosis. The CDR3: CASSLVEGAAFF. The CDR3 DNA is TGTGCCAGCAGCTTAGTCGAAGGGGCCGCTTTCTTT.